The 23 T cell receptor beta chains in this list originate from one sample, sequenced in a study of blood T cell repertoires in COVID-19. The method was immunoSEQ multiplex PCR; TCRdb's version includes in-frame clones alone and lacks a portion of them. There are 180,000 or so clones in the sample; around 85% occur only once, and 8.2% lies in the top ten. Specimen: peripheral blood. Every receptor here comes from a woman in her sixties or seventies with acute or convalescent COVID-19.

This clone came up many times. The rearrangement links TRBV3-1 (or the pseudogene TRBV3-2) to TRBJ1-2; 7 bases line up with TRBD1. CDR1 is LGHDT, CDR2 YNNKEL, per germline (reference sequence). This CDR3 spans 14 amino acids. Trimming took 4 bases from V and 4 from J; bases not matched to a gene: 6. This CDR3 reads CASSPRQGSYGYTF. CDR3 nucleotides: TGTGCCAGCAGCCCTCGACAGGGTAGCTATGGCTACACCTTC.

This chain joins TRBV5-1 and TRBJ1-2; D not resolved. Germline V gene lookup returns CDR1 SGHRS and CDR2 YFSETQ. V was cut by 0 bases and J by 2 bases, with 8 bases left in between. This CDR3 has 14 residues. Written as DNA, the CDR3 is TGCGCCAGCAGCTTGGACAACAGAAACTATGGCTACACCTTC. It yields the protein CASSLDNRNYGYTF.

The chain carries TRBV28 and TRBJ1-2; 11 nucleotides match TRBD1. CDR3 length: 15 residues. The junction had 8 bases not matched to a gene; V was cut back by 3 bases and J by 8 bases. From germline, CDR1 is MDHEN and CDR2 SYDVKM. This chain's CDR3 is CASSFPGTGGRGYTF. The CDR3 DNA is TGTGCCAGCAGTTTCCCAGGGACAGGGGGGCGCGGCTACACCTTC.

The chain combines TRBV5-1 with TRBJ1-6, with a tentative D call TRBD1 (6 bases). Trimming left V 0 bases short and J 0 bases short, with 10 bases between. CDR3 size: 17 residues. CDR1 SGHRS and CDR2 YFSETQ come from the germline V gene. The CDR3 sequence is CASSLAGGASYNSPLHF. CDR3 DNA sequence: TGCGCCAGCAGCTTGGCCGGGGGGGCCTCCTATAATTCACCCCTCCACTTT.

V and J are TRBV28 and TRBJ2-7; a possible D gene is TRBD2 (5 bases). The CDR3 has 13 amino acids. Germline CDR1 reads MDHEN; CDR2 reads SYDVKM. V was cut by 7 bases and J by 5 bases, with 15 bases left in between. CDR3 coding DNA: TGTGCCAGCATCGGAGCAGGAGGTAACGAGCAGTACTTC. It codes for CASIGAGGNEQYF.

This clone came up a few times. The chain couples TRBV6-5 to TRBJ1-2; D not certain. Germline loops: CDR1 MNHEY, CDR2 SVGAGI. Trimming took off 0 bases at V and 5 bases at J, with 10 bases between the two ends. This CDR3 is 14 amino acids long. Here the CDR3 reads CASSYSIETYGYTF. CDR3 DNA sequence: TGTGCCAGCAGTTACTCGATAGAGACTTATGGCTACACCTTC.

DNA for the CDR3: TGTGCCACCCTCGGACTAGCGGGAGTGAATGAGCAGTTCTTC. Amino acids: CATLGLAGVNEQFF. V gene TRBV28 combines with J gene TRBJ2-1; TRBD2 aligns across 13 bases. The CDR3 has 14 amino acids. V was clipped by 10 bases and J by 7 bases; unmatched bases: 7. The germline gives CDR1 MDHEN, CDR2 SYDVKM.

The rearrangement joins TRBV24-1 to TRBJ2-7; 8 bases are a match to TRBD1. Trimming at V came to 9 bases and at J to 4 bases, leaving 7 bases not matched to a gene. The CDR3 runs 13 residues. Looked up from germline, CDR1 is KGHDR and CDR2 is SFDVKD. The CDR3 is CATSRDRPYEQYV. The CDR3 coding sequence is TGTGCCACCTCACGGGACAGGCCGTACGAGCAGTACGTC.

The chain combines TRBV10-1 with TRBJ2-4; possibly TRBD1 for D (5 bases). Looked up from germline, CDR1 is WNHNN and CDR2 is SYGVQD (reference sequence). The CDR3 runs to 13 residues. V was clipped by 6 bases and J by 7 bases, with 13 bases between them. Written as DNA, the CDR3 is TGCGCCAGCAGCCCGTCCCAGGGTAACATTCAGTACTTC. It is translated as CASSPSQGNIQYF.

The chain couples TRBV7-2 to TRBJ1-2, with unresolved D. Trimming cost V 5 bases and J 3 bases, with 13 bases left between them. This CDR3 is 14 amino acids long. In germline, CDR1 is SGHTA, CDR2 FQGNSA. CDR3 residues: CASSPKAVDYGYTF. CDR3 coding DNA: TGTGCCAGCAGCCCCAAGGCGGTGGACTATGGCTACACCTTC.

The V call is TRBV9, the J call TRBJ2-5, with a tentative D call TRBD1 (5 bases). V dropped 4 bases and J dropped 5 bases, with 15 bases sitting between them. In germline, CDR1 is SGDLS, CDR2 YYNGEE. The CDR3 consists of 14 residues. CDR3 coding DNA: TGTGCCAGCAGCCCCCGGCTGGGGCGGGAGACCCAGTACTTC. As protein: CASSPRLGRETQYF.

The chain couples TRBV24-1 to TRBJ2-2, with D perhaps TRBD2 (5 bases). Germline values: CDR1 KGHDR, CDR2 SFDVKD. V lost 5 bases and J lost 3, with 12 bases in between. The CDR3 has 15 residues. The CDR3 protein is CATSAPTGYTGELFF. CDR3 bases: TGTGCCACCAGTGCGCCGACGGGGTACACCGGGGAGCTGTTTTTT.

This clone has a handful of counts. The chain is built from TRBV5-4 and TRBJ2-1; 7 nucleotides agree with TRBD2. CDR1 and CDR2 (germline): SGHNT, YYREEE (reference sequence). The junction had 10 bases not matched to a gene; V was cut back by 4 bases and J by 3 bases. The CDR3 sequence is 16 residues long. The chain's CDR3 is CASSPRAGGSYNEQFF. The CDR3 region has the DNA TGTGCCAGCAGCCCGAGGGCTGGCGGGAGCTACAATGAGCAGTTCTTC.

The V and J genes are TRBV9 and TRBJ2-1, with TRBD2 matching 8 bases. Germline CDR1 and CDR2: SGDLS and YYNGEE. V shed 2 bases, J shed 12 bases, and the junction held 10 bases outside the gene matches. The CDR3 spans 14 residues. For the CDR3, the DNA is TGTGCCAGCAGCGTCAGTAGCGGGAATGTCGGGCAGTTCTTC. Translating it yields CASSVSSGNVGQFF.

The V gene is TRBV23-1, the J gene TRBJ2-7, with a weak D call TRBD2 (6 bases). TRBV23-1 is assigned to the ORF class and has an uncertain function. This CDR3 region has 16 residues. V lost 4 bases, J lost 0 bases, and 16 bases lay in between. CDR3 loop: CASSRVLAICSYEQYF. CDR3 DNA sequence: TGCGCCAGCAGTCGTGTGCTAGCGATTTGCTCCTACGAGCAGTACTTC.

The J gene is TRBJ1-2, the V gene TRBV9; TRBD1 matches 7 bases. The CDR3 covers 17 residues. Trimming at V came to 2 bases and at J to 8 bases, leaving 18 bases not matched to a gene. CDR1 is SGDLS, CDR2 YYNGEE, per germline. DNA of the CDR3: TGTGCCAGCAGCGTGTACGGAACCGGGACAGACAGAGGGGGCTACACCTTC. It specifies CASSVYGTGTDRGGYTF.

CDR3 nucleotide sequence: TGTGCCAGTAGTAGGGGGCACCCCTATGGCTACACCTTC. Translation gives CASSRGHPYGYTF. This chain links TRBV19 with TRBJ1-2, with D tentatively TRBD1 (6 bases). Germline values: CDR1 LNHDA, CDR2 SQIVND (reference sequence). The V end lost 4 bases, the J end lost 4 bases, and 10 bases lay between the germline ends. This CDR3 spans 13 amino acids.

The chain carries TRBV30 and TRBJ2-4, with no clear D. Trimming removed 1 base from V and 8 bases from J, with 9 bases in between. CDR3 length equals 12 residues. CDR1 is GTSNPN, CDR2 SVGIG, per germline (reference sequence). The CDR3, as DNA: TGTGCCTGGAGTGCTAAAGGAGACATTCAGTACTTC. Translation: CAWSAKGDIQYF. Full variable domain (rest looked up from reference TRBV30 and TRBJ2-4): SQTIHQWPATLVQPVGSPLSLECTVEGTSNPNLYWYRQAAGRGLQLLFYSVGIGQISSEVPQNLSASRPQDRQFILSSKKLLLSDSGFYLCAWSAKGDIQYFGAGTRLSVL.

The rearrangement uses TRBV24-1 and TRBJ1-1, with D perhaps matching TRBD1 (6 bases). V was pared by 2 bases and J by 4 bases, with 13 bases between. The CDR3 totals 15 residues. The germline V gene has CDR1 KGHDR and CDR2 SFDVKD. The CDR3 coding sequence is TGTGCCACCAGTGATTCAGGACAGCCCTTCACTGAAGCTTTCTTT. Protein sequence: CATSDSGQPFTEAFF.

A single count supports this clone. This chain connects TRBV2 to TRBJ1-5, with D maybe TRBD1 (6 bases). The CDR3 extends over 16 amino acids. V dropped 6 bases and J dropped 0 bases, with 15 bases sitting between them. The germline CDR1 and CDR2 sequences are SNHLY and FYNNEI. The CDR3 region is CASSRGPSYSNQPQHF. The CDR3 DNA follows: TGTGCCAGCAGCAGGGGCCCATCCTATAGCAATCAGCCCCAGCATTTT.

This clone was seen a few times. V gene TRBV12-3 or TRBV12-4 combines with J gene TRBJ2-3; the D gene is possibly TRBD2 (5 bases). V shed 7 bases and J shed 3 bases, with 11 bases lying between them. The CDR3 is 13 residues long. The CDR3 DNA reads TGTGCCAGCAACGAGGGCATGACAGATACGCAGTATTTT. It encodes CASNEGMTDTQYF.

This chain connects TRBV25-1 to TRBJ1-3; 7 bases agree with TRBD1. This CDR3 is 17 amino acids long. The J segment lost 3 bases and the V segment lost 6 bases, leaving 14 bases of the junction unmatched. Looked up from germline, CDR1 is MGHDK and CDR2 is SYGVNS. The CDR3 loop reads CASSATTGELNGNTIYF. For the CDR3, the DNA is TGTGCCAGCAGCGCCACTACAGGGGAACTTAATGGAAACACCATATATTTT.

The gene calls are TRBV30 and TRBJ2-1, with a possible D match to TRBD2 (6 bases). CDR3 length: 13 residues. The V gene lost 6 bases and the J gene lost 3 bases, with 12 bases spanning the gap. CDR1 and CDR2 (germline): GTSNPN, SVGIG (reference sequence). CDR3 nucleotides: TGTGCCTGTTCGGGAGAGGGCTACAATGAGCAGTTCTTC. Its protein product is CACSGEGYNEQFF.